Below are 8 T cell receptor beta chains sequenced from a single sample in a study of response to subunit inactivated influenza vaccine listed by TCRdb under 2018. The method behind the library was RT-PCR. Data came from an Illumina HiSeq 2500. In TCRdb, the public reads were trimmed at Q25 with fastp and aligned with MiXCR, with productive beta chains retained. Every CDR3 protein is listed once, alongside the most common genes and DNA of its rows. This sample lists approximately 500,000 distinct CDR3 sequences; around 15% were detected once. 8.5% to 14% of the sample rests with the top ten. Material: PBMCs from blood, obtained approximately 12 days after vaccination. Source of these receptors: a man between 45 and 60 years old who received an inactivated influenza vaccine. Donor details come from another sample of the same person, matched by shared clones.

In the case of this clonotype: An end of the junction differs from the germline gene, which may be a read error. The J gene is TRBJ1-4, the V gene TRBV4-3, with D unresolved. The CDR3 spans 13 residues. CDR1 is LGHNA, CDR2 YSLEER, per germline. The CDR3 loop reads CASSQELREKLLF. The CDR3 DNA sequence: TGCGCCAGCAGCCAAGAACTCCGGGAAAAACTGCTTTTT.

The V call is TRBV7-9, the J call TRBJ2-3; D may be TRBD2 (5 bases). The CDR3 runs 13 residues. CDR1 SEHNR and CDR2 FQNEAQ come from the germline V gene (reference sequence). Trimming cost V 7 bases and J 5 bases, with 13 bases left between them. The CDR3 is CASTSGRRDTQYF. CDR3 DNA: TGTGCCAGCACCTCGGGGAGACGAGATACGCAGTATTTT. The full variable domain, its missing parts supplied by reference TRBV7-9 and TRBJ2-3, is DTGVSQNPRHKITKRGQNVTFRCDPISEHNRLYWYRQTLGQGPEFLTYFQNEAQLEKSRLLSDRFSAERPKGSFSTLEIQRTEQGDSAMYLCASTSGRRDTQYFGPGTRLTVL.

The chain carries TRBV7-9 and TRBJ2-2; possibly TRBD2 for D (6 bases). The CDR3 consists of 14 residues. CDR1 is SEHNR and CDR2 is FQNEAQ in the germline V gene (reference sequence). V lost 5 bases and J lost 5, with 12 bases in between. The CDR3 region is CASSPLGGTGELFF. In DNA form, the CDR3 reads TGTGCCAGCAGCCCCCTCGGGGGTACCGGGGAGCTGTTTTTT.

Here the CDR3 reads CASSFGDSYNEQFF. For the CDR3, the DNA is TGCGCCAGCAGCTTTGGGGACAGCTACAATGAGCAGTTCTTC. The V call is TRBV5-1, the J call TRBJ2-1; 7 nucleotides align to TRBD1. Germline V gene data show CDR1 as SGHRS and CDR2 as YFSETQ. V lost 2 bases and J lost 3; bases outside the gene matches: 2. CDR3 length: 14 residues.

This clonotype was seen a few times. The genes are TRBV6-5 and TRBJ1-2, with 8 bases aligning to TRBD1. The V segment lost 10 bases and the J segment 8 bases; nucleotides outside the gene matches: 6. This CDR3 has 11 residues. Per the germline V gene, CDR1 is MNHEY and CDR2 is SVGAGI. CDR3 DNA: TGTGCCATACGACAGGGGAACGGCTACACCTTC. Protein: CAIRQGNGYTF.

CDR3: CASSFVQSNEKLFF. The DNA for the CDR3 is TGTGCCAGCAGCTTTGTTCAGTCTAATGAAAAACTGTTTTTT. This chain links TRBV11-2 with TRBJ1-4; D not certain. The V end lost 3 bases, the J end lost 3 bases, and 8 bases lay between the germline ends. This CDR3 has 14 amino acids. CDR1 is SGHAT and CDR2 is FQNNGV in the germline V gene. The whole variable domain, remainder taken from reference TRBV11-2 and TRBJ1-4, is EAGVAQSPRYKIIEKRQSVAFWCNPISGHATLYWYQQILGQGPKLLIQFQNNGVVDDSQLPKDRFSAERLKGVDSTLKIQPAKLEDSAVYLCASSFVQSNEKLFFGSGTQLSVL.

This clonotype came up a few times. The V gene is TRBV4-3, the J gene TRBJ2-2; tentatively, D is TRBD1 (6 bases). The CDR3 is 16 amino acids. In germline, CDR1 is LGHNA, CDR2 YSLEER. The V end lost 4 bases, the J end lost 8 bases, and 20 bases lay between the germline ends. This CDR3 reads CASSRGQFGSSGELFF. CDR3 coding DNA: TGCGCCAGCAGCCGAGGACAGTTTGGGTCTTCTGGGGAGCTGTTTTTT.

The chain recombines TRBV12-3 or TRBV12-4 with TRBJ2-7, with 8 nucleotides matching TRBD1. The CDR3 has 13 amino acids. Trimming took 6 bases from V and 6 from J; bases not matched to a gene: 7. In nucleotides, the CDR3 is TGTGCCAGCAGCGACCTTACAGGGGGCGAGCAGTACTTC. Translating gives CASSDLTGGEQYF.